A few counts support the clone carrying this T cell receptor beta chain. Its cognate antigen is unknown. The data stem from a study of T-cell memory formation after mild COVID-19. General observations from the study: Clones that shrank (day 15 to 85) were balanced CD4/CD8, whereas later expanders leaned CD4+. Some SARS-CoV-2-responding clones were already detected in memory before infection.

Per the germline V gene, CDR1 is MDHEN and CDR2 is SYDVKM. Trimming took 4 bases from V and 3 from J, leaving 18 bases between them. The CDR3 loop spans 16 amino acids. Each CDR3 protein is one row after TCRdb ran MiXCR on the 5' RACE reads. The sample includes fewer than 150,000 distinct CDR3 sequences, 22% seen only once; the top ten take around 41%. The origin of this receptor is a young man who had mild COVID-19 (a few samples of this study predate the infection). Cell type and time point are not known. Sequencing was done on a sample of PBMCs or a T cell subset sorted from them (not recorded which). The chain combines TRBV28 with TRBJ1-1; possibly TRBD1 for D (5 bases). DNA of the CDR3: TGTGCCAGCAGTTCAGACACGACAGCAGAGGACACTGAAGCTTTCTTT. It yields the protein CASSSDTTAEDTEAFF.